This TCR beta chain stems from a study of blood T cell repertoires in COVID-19. Across the whole study: Samples of COVID-19 (acute and convalescent) were obtained from the United States, Italy and Spain. T cells, B-cell-depleted T cells, or PBMCs supplied cDNA or gDNA.

The junction had 3 bases not matched to a gene; V was cut back by 3 bases and J by 5 bases. The germline gives CDR1 KGHSH, CDR2 LQKENI. The CDR3 totals 13 residues. Per the original methods: How many nucleated cells were present was estimated from reference gene primer amplification. Assay used: immunoSEQ multiplex PCR; TCRdb lists only in-frame clones, some missing. The D gene and trimming were derived from the DNA, and the V and J assignments and clone size from that table. In the table there are 430,000 or so clones, approximately 90% of which are singletons. This receptor was identified in a man aged 18 to 30 with COVID-19, enrolled during active disease. This chain uses TRBV18 with TRBJ2-5; TRBD1 agrees at 7 bases. Sequencing was done on a sample of peripheral blood. CDR3 coding DNA: TGTGCCAGCTCACCCCCGACAGGGGAGACCCAGTACTTC. As protein: CASSPPTGETQYF. The complete variable domain, with remaining parts taken from reference TRBV18 and TRBJ2-5, reads NAGVMQNPRHLVRRRGQEARLRCSPMKGHSHVYWYRQLPEEGLKFMVYLQKENIIDESGMPKERFSAEFPKEGPSILRIQQVVRGDSAAYFCASSPPTGETQYFGPGTRLLVL.